Ten or more counts support the clone carrying this TCR beta chain. Its target is unknown. TCRdb reanalysed the 5' RACE reads using MiXCR and keeps one entry per CDR3 protein. In the table there are approximately 28,000 distinct CDR3 sequences, 12% of which are singletons. The data belong to a study of T-cell memory formation after mild COVID-19. The germline V gene encodes CDR1 LNHNV and CDR2 YYDKDF (reference sequence). The CDR3 is 19 residues long. V shed 0 bases and J shed 6 bases, with 24 bases lying between them. Study-level results: Largely, contracting CD4+ clones fell within CM and EM, and contracting CD8+ clones within EMRA. A subset of responding clones appeared in pre-infection memory, suggesting cross-reactive memory joined.

The chain employs TRBV15 and TRBJ2-1; D possibly corresponds to TRBD2 (6 bases). The material sequenced was PBMCs or a T cell subset sorted from them (not recorded which). This receptor was obtained from an adult woman who had mild COVID-19 (a few samples of this study predate the infection). Cell type and time point are not known. The chain's CDR3 is CATSREPPFLLAGRNEQFF. The CDR3 DNA reads TGTGCCACCAGCAGAGAACCCCCGTTTTTACTCGCGGGACGCAATGAGCAGTTCTTC.